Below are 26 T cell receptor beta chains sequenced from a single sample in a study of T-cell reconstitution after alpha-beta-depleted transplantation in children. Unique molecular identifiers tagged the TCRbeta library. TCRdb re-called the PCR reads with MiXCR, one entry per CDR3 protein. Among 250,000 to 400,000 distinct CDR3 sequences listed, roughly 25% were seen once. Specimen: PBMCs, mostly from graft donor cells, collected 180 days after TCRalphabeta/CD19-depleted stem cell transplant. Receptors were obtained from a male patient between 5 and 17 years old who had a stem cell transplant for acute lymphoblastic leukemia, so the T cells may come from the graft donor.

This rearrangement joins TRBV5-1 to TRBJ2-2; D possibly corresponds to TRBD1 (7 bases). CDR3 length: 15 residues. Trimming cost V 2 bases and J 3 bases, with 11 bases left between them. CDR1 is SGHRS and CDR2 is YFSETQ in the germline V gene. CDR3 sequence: CASSFRGAYTGELFF. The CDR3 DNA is TGCGCCAGCAGCTTCAGGGGGGCGTACACCGGGGAGCTGTTTTTT.

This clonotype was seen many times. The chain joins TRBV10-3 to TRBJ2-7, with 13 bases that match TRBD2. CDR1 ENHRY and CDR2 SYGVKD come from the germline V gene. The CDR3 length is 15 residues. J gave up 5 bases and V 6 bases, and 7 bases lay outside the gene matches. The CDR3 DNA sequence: TGTGCCATCAGCCAGGGACTAGCGGGAAGCGACGAGCAGTACTTC. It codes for CAISQGLAGSDEQYF.

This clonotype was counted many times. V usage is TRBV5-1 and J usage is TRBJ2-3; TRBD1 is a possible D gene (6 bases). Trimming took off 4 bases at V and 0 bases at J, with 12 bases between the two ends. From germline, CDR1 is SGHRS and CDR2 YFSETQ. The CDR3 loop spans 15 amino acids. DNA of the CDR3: TGCGCCAGCAGCACCCAGGGGCTAAGCACAGATACGCAGTATTTT. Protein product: CASSTQGLSTDTQYF. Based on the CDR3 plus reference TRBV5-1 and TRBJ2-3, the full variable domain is KAGVTQTPRYLIKTRGQQVTLSCSPISGHRSVSWYQQTPGQGLQFLFEYFSETQRNKGNFPGRFSGRQFSNSRSEMNVSTLELGDSALYLCASSTQGLSTDTQYFGPGTRLTVL.

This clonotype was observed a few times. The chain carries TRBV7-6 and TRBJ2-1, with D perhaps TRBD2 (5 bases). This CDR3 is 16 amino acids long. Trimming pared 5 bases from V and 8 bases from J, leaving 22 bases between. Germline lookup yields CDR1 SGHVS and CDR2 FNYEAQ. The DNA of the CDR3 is TGTGCCAGCAGCCCCTCGGAGGAGCGTATGATCTATGAGCAGTTCTTC. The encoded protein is CASSPSEERMIYEQFF.

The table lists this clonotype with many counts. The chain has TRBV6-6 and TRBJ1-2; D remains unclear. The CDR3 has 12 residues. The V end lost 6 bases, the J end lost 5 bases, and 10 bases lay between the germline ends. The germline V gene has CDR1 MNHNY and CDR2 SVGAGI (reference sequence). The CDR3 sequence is CASRITEYGYTF. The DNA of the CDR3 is TGTGCCAGCAGGATAACAGAGTATGGCTACACCTTC.

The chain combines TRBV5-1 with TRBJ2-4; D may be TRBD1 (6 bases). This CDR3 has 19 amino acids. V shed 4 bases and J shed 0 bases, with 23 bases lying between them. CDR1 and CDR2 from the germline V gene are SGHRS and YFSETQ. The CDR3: CASSQASIDRNTAKNIQYF. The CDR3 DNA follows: TGCGCCAGCAGCCAGGCCTCGATCGACAGGAACACAGCCAAAAACATTCAGTACTTC.

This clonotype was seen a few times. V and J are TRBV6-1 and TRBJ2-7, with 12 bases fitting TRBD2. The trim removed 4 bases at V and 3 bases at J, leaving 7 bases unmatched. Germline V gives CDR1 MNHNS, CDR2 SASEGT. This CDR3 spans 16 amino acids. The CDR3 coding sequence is TGTGCCAGCAGTGGACCTAGCGGGAGGGCTTTCTACGAGCAGTACTTC. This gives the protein CASSGPSGRAFYEQYF.

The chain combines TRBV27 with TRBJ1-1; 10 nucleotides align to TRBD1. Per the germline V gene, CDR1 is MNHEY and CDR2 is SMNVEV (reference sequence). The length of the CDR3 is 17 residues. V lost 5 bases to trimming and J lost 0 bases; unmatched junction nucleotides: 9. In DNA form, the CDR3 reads TGTGCCAGCAGTCACCGGGACAGGGGAAGGATGAACACTGAAGCTTTCTTT. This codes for CASSHRDRGRMNTEAFF.

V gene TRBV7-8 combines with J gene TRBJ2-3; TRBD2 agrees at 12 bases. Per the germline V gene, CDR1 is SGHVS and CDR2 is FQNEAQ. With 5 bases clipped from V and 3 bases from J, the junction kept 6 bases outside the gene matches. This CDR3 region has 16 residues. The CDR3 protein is CASSATTSGRTDTQYF. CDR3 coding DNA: TGTGCCAGCAGCGCTACGACTAGCGGGAGAACAGATACGCAGTATTTT.

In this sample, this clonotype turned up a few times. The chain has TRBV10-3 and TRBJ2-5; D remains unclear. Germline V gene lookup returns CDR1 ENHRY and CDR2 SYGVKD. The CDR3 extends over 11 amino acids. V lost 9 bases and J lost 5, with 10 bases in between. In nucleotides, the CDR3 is TGTGCCATTGGCGTAGGGGAGACCCAGTACTTC. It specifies CAIGVGETQYF.

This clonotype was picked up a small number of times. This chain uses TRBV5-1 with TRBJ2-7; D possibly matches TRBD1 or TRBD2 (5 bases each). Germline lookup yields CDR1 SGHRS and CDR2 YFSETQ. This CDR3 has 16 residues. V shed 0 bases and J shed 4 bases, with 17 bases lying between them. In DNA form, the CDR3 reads TGCGCCAGCAGCTTGGTAATTGGAGGCTGGGGGTACGAGCAGTACTTC. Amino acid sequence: CASSLVIGGWGYEQYF.

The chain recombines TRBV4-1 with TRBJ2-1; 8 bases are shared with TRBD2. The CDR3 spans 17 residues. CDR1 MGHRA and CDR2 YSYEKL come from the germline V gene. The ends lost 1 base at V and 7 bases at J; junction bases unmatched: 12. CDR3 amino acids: CASSQVAGTRSRNEQFF. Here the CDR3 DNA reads TGCGCCAGCAGCCAAGTTGCCGGGACTAGGAGTCGGAATGAGCAGTTCTTC.

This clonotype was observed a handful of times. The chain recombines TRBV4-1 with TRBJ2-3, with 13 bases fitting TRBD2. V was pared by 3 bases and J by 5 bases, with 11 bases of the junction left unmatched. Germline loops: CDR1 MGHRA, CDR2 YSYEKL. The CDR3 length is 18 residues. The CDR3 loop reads CASSHMRTSGRWGDTQYF. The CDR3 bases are TGCGCCAGCAGCCATATGAGGACTAGCGGGAGATGGGGAGATACGCAGTATTTT.

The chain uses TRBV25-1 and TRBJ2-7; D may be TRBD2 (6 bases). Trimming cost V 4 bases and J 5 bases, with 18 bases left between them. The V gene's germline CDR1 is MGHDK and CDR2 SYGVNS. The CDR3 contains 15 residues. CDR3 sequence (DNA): TGTGCCAGCAGTGCCGTGGGGGGAAACGATCACGAGCAGTACTTC. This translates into CASSAVGGNDHEQYF.

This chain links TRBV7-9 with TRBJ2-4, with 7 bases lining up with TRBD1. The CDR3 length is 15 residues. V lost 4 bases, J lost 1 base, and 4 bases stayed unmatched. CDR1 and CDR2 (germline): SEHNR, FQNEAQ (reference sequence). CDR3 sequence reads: CASSSLRGAKNIQYF. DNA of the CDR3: TGTGCCAGCAGCTCTCTCAGGGGGGCCAAAAACATTCAGTACTTC.

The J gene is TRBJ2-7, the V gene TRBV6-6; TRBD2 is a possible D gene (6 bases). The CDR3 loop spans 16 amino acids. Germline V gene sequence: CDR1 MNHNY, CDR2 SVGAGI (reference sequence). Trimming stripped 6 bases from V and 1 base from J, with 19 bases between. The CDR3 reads CASSSTSSTSSYEQYF. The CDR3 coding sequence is TGTGCCAGCAGCTCGACTAGTAGCACTTCGTCCTACGAGCAGTACTTC.

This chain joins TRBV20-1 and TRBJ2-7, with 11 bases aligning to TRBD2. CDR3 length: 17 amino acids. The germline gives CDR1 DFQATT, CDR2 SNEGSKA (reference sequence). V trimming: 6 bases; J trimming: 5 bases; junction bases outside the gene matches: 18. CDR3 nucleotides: TGCAGTGCGGCAGGACTAGCGGGCATATTACGGGCCAACGAGCAGTACTTC. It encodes CSAAGLAGILRANEQYF.

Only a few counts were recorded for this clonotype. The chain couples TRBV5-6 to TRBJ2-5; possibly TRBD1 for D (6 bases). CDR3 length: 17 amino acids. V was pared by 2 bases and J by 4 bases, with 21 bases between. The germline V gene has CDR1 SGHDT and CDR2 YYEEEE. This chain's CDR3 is CASSFVGAVARRETQYF. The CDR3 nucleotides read TGTGCCAGCAGCTTTGTGGGGGCGGTAGCCCGGAGAGAGACCCAGTACTTC.

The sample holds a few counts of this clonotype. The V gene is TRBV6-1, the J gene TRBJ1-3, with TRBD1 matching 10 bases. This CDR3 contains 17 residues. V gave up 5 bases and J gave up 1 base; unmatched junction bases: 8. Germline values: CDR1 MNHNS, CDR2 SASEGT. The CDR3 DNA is TGTGCCAGCAGTCCCCGGACAGGGGGAACGTCTGGAAACACCATATATTTT. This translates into CASSPRTGGTSGNTIYF.

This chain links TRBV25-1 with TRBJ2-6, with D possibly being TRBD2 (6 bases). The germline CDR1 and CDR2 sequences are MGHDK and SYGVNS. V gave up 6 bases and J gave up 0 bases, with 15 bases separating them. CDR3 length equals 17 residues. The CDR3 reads CASSSGGKGSGANVLTF. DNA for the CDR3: TGTGCCAGCAGCTCTGGGGGGAAAGGCTCTGGGGCCAACGTCCTGACTTTC.

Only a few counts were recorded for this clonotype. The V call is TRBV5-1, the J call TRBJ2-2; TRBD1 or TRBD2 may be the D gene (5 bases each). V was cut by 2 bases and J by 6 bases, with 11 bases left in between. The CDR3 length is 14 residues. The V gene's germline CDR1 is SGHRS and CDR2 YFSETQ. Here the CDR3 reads CASSFYGAAGELFF. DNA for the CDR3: TGCGCCAGCAGCTTTTACGGGGCGGCCGGGGAGCTGTTTTTT.

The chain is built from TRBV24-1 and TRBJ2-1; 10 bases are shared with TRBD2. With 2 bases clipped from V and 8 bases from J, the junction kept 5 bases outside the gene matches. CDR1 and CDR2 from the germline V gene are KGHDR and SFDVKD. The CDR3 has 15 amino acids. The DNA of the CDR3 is TGTGCCACCAGTGATTCTAGCGGGAGTATCGATGAGCAGTTCTTC. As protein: CATSDSSGSIDEQFF.

The chain's CDR3 is CASSSVNQETQYF. The CDR3 DNA is TGTGCCAGCAGTTCAGTAAATCAAGAGACCCAGTACTTC. The chain couples TRBV12-3 or TRBV12-4 to TRBJ2-5; D gene uncertain. This CDR3 is built from 13 residues. The V end lost 4 bases, the J end lost 2 bases, and 8 bases lay between the germline ends.

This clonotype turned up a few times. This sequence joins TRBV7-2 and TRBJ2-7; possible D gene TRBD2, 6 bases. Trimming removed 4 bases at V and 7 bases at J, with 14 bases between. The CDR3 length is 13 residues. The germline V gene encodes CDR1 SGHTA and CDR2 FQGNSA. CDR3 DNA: TGTGCCAGCAGCTGGAGGGCCCCTGGGGAGCAGTACTTC. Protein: CASSWRAPGEQYF.

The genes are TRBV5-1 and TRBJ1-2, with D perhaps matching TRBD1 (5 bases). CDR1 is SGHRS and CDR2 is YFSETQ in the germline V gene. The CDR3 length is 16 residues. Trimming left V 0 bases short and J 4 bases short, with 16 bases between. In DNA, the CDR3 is TGCGCCAGCAGCTTGGGCAGGGCCGGCAGCAGCTATGGCTACACCTTC. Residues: CASSLGRAGSSYGYTF.

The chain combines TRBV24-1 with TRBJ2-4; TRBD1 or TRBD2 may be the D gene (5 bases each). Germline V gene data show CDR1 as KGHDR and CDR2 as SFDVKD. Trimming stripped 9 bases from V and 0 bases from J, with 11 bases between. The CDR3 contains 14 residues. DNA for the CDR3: TGTGCCACCCGGGACCCGCTAGCCAAAAACATTCAGTACTTC. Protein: CATRDPLAKNIQYF.